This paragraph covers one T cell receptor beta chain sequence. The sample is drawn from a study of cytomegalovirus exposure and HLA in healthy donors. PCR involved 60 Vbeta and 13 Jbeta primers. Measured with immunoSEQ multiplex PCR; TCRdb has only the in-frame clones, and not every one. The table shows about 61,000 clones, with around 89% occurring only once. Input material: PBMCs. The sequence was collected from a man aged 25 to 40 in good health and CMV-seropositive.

The CDR3 DNA reads as TGTGCTAGTGGTCCCGGGGAACCGAGTGAAGCTTTCTTT. Its protein product is CASGPGEPSEAFF. The chain links TRBV12-5 to TRBJ1-1; the D is unclear. In germline, CDR1 is LGHNT, CDR2 FRNRAP. The CDR3 consists of 13 residues. Trimming removed 5 bases at V and 7 bases at J, with 14 bases between.